The rows below give T cell receptor beta chains drawn from one sample of a study of cytomegalovirus exposure and HLA in healthy donors. Measured with immunoSEQ multiplex PCR; TCRdb has only the in-frame clones, and not every one. The sample records about 120,000 clones, 70% to 85% being singletons. Source material: PBMCs. Source of these receptors: a man aged 35-49 years in good health and CMV-seropositive. CDR3s include the opening cysteine and the closing phenylalanine or tryptophan. Fields, in order: D gene, clone size, V gene, J gene, CDR3 protein, CDR3 DNA. A D gene is named only where the DNA matches it firmly. A clone size is listed for some rows: how often the clone was seen (once, few, many), or a class if it is expanded.

D: -
size: -
V: TRBV7-2
J: TRBJ2-3
CDR3: CASSFLSSTDTQYF
DNA: TGTGCCAGCAGCTTTTTAAGCTCCACAGATACGCAGTATTTT

D: TRBD1
size: once
V: TRBV7-9
J: TRBJ2-7
CDR3: CASSARTGTEQYF
DNA: TGTGCCAGCAGCGCAAGGACAGGGACCGAGCAGTACTTC

D: -
size: -
V: TRBV7-2
J: TRBJ1-2
CDR3: CASSLPQGSYGYTF
DNA: TGTGCCAGCAGCTTACCTCAGGGCTCCTATGGCTACACCTTC

D: -
size: -
V: TRBV4-3
J: TRBJ2-6
CDR3: CASSQTQPGANGLTF
DNA: TGCGCCAGCAGCCAGACCCAGCCTGGGGCCAACGGCCTGACTTTC

D: TRBD1
size: -
V: TRBV10-1
J: TRBJ2-1
CDR3: CASSPAGQGNLGEQFF
DNA: TGCGCCAGCAGCCCCGCGGGACAGGGGAATCTTGGTGAGCAGTTCTTC

D: -
size: -
V: TRBV7-2
J: TRBJ1-4
CDR3: CASSLSFATNEKLFF
DNA: TGTGCCAGCAGCTTATCTTTTGCAACTAATGAAAAACTGTTTTTT

D: TRBD2
size: -
V: TRBV7-9
J: TRBJ2-1
CDR3: CASSEIGGGPNEQFF
DNA: TGTGCCAGCAGCGAGATTGGCGGGGGGCCCAATGAGCAGTTCTTC

D: TRBD1
size: -
V: TRBV19
J: TRBJ1-2
CDR3: CASRQGANYGYTF
DNA: TGTGCCAGTCGACAGGGGGCAAACTATGGCTACACCTTC

D: TRBD1
size: medium-sized
V: TRBV19
J: TRBJ2-2
CDR3: CASSRDRGENTGELFF
DNA: TGTGCCAGTAGCAGGGACAGGGGCGAAAACACCGGGGAGCTGTTTTTT

D: -
size: -
V: TRBV12-5
J: TRBJ2-2
CDR3: CASGLGVYTGELFF
DNA: TGTGCTAGTGGTTTAGGGGTGTACACCGGGGAGCTGTTTTTT

D: -
size: -
V: TRBV5-1
J: TRBJ2-2
CDR3: CASSDDIPSNTGELFF
DNA: TGCGCCAGCAGCGACGACATCCCTTCGAACACCGGGGAGCTGTTTTTT

D: -
size: few
V: TRBV29-1
J: TRBJ2-7
CDR3: CSVDGTPSYEQYF
DNA: TGCAGCGTAGACGGGACACCTTCCTACGAGCAGTACTTC

D: -
size: -
V: TRBV7-8
J: TRBJ1-1
CDR3: CASSLATGNTEAFF
DNA: TGTGCCAGCAGCTTAGCGACGGGGAACACTGAAGCTTTCTTT

D: -
size: -
V: TRBV11-3
J: TRBJ1-1
CDR3: CASSLYMNTEAFF
DNA: TGTGCCAGCAGCTTGTATATGAACACTGAAGCTTTCTTT

D: -
size: -
V: TRBV9
J: TRBJ1-2
CDR3: CASKYGGHGSLNGYTF
DNA: TGTGCCAGCAAATATGGTGGACACGGAAGTTTGAATGGCTACACCTTC

D: -
size: -
V: TRBV7-9
J: TRBJ1-3
CDR3: CASSLLGNTIYF
DNA: TGTGCCAGCAGCTTACTGGGAAACACCATATATTTT

D: TRBD1
size: -
V: TRBV19
J: TRBJ2-6
CDR3: CASNHRGTGANVLTF
DNA: TGTGCCAGTAACCACAGGGGGACTGGGGCCAACGTCCTGACTTTC

D: -
size: -
V: TRBV7-9
J: TRBJ2-1
CDR3: CASSMGLYSEQFF
DNA: TGTGCCAGCAGTATGGGACTTTACAGTGAGCAGTTCTTC

D: TRBD2
size: -
V: TRBV7-8
J: TRBJ2-5
CDR3: CASSHRLADLRETQYF
DNA: TGTGCCAGCAGCCACAGACTAGCGGACCTTCGTGAGACCCAGTACTTC

D: -
size: -
V: TRBV18
J: TRBJ2-5
CDR3: CASSRVGQQETQYF
DNA: TGTGCCAGCTCACGGGTAGGACAGCAAGAGACCCAGTACTTC

D: TRBD2
size: -
V: TRBV2
J: TRBJ2-1
CDR3: CASSPDFAGGDEQFF
DNA: TGTGCCAGCAGTCCCGACTTCGCGGGGGGTGATGAGCAGTTCTTC

D: -
size: -
V: TRBV2
J: TRBJ2-1
CDR3: CASRGGNEQFF
DNA: TGTGCCAGCAGGGGAGGAAATGAGCAGTTCTTC

D: -
size: -
V: TRBV19
J: TRBJ2-7
CDR3: CASSGGAGDTYEQYF
DNA: TGTGCCAGTAGTGGGGGGGCGGGGGACACTTACGAGCAGTACTTC

D: TRBD1
size: -
V: TRBV7-3
J: TRBJ2-5
CDR3: CASSGTGSRETQYF
DNA: TGTGCCAGCAGCGGGACAGGGTCCCGAGAGACCCAGTACTTC

D: -
size: -
V: TRBV6-1
J: TRBJ2-7
CDR3: CASSEAGTPTYEQYF
DNA: TGTGCCAGCAGTGAAGCCGGGACACCGACCTACGAGCAGTACTTC

D: -
size: few
V: TRBV5-1
J: TRBJ1-3
CDR3: CASSLADRGNTIYF
DNA: TGCGCCAGCAGCTTGGCCGACAGAGGAAACACCATATATTTT

D: -
size: few
V: TRBV9
J: TRBJ1-1
CDR3: CASSVSGNTEAFF
DNA: TGTGCCAGCAGCGTATCGGGAAACACTGAAGCTTTCTTT

D: TRBD2
size: -
V: TRBV6-7
J: TRBJ2-7
CDR3: CASSYTTYSGGSSYEQYF
DNA: TGTGCCAGCAGTTATACAACTTATAGCGGGGGAAGCTCCTACGAGCAGTACTTC

D: -
size: -
V: TRBV6-1
J: TRBJ1-1
CDR3: CASSKQGNTEAFF
DNA: TGTGCCAGCAGTAAACAGGGGAACACTGAAGCTTTCTTT

D: -
size: -
V: TRBV5-5
J: TRBJ2-3
CDR3: CASSFRLGEHTQYF
DNA: TGTGCCAGCAGCTTCCGTTTAGGGGAACATACGCAGTATTTT

D: -
size: -
V: TRBV27
J: TRBJ1-1
CDR3: CASSLQKNTEAFF
DNA: TGTGCCAGCAGTTTGCAGAAGAACACTGAAGCTTTCTTT

D: -
size: few
V: TRBV29-1
J: TRBJ2-7
CDR3: CSVERGKQGTYEQYF
DNA: TGCAGCGTTGAACGGGGAAAGCAGGGGACCTACGAGCAGTACTTC

D: -
size: few
V: TRBV15
J: TRBJ1-2
CDR3: CATSRTDYYGYTF
DNA: TGTGCCACCAGCAGGACAGACTACTATGGCTACACCTTC

D: -
size: -
V: TRBV6-6
J: TRBJ1-1
CDR3: CASSYTGRQTNTEAFF
DNA: TGTGCCAGCAGTTACACTGGGCGCCAGACGAACACTGAAGCTTTCTTT

D: -
size: once
V: TRBV7-2
J: TRBJ2-7
CDR3: CASSHQGSSYEQYF
DNA: TGTGCCAGCAGCCATCAGGGGAGCTCCTACGAGCAGTACTTC